This T cell receptor beta chain comes out of a study of T cells in Graves' hyperthyroidism and ophthalmopathy. CDR1 and CDR2 (germline): MNHEY, SMNVEV (reference sequence). CDR3 length equals 15 residues. V lost 6 bases to trimming and J lost 4 bases, with 15 bases between them. The CDR3 regions of TCR beta were amplified from RNA transcripts. The TCR CDR3 first-round RT-PCR relied on the HTBI primer set. TCRdb re-called the multiplex PCR reads through MiXCR, storing one row per CDR3 protein. The sample holds 500,000 to 600,000 distinct CDR3 sequences, 46% seen once. Points on this clonotype: The antigen is not known.

Study-level points and caveats: Ophthalmopathy was model-predicted a median about 7.1 months pre-onset.

This TCR was sampled from an adult woman with Graves' disease, either hyperthyroidism or ophthalmopathy (not recorded which). The specimen sequenced was peripheral blood or thyroid tissue (not recorded which). V gene TRBV27 combines with J gene TRBJ1-4; D is perhaps TRBD1 (6 bases). CDR3 in amino acids: CASSGSGGGNEKLFF. The CDR3, as DNA: TGTGCCAGCAGCGGGAGCGGGGGCGGTAATGAAAAACTGTTTTTT.